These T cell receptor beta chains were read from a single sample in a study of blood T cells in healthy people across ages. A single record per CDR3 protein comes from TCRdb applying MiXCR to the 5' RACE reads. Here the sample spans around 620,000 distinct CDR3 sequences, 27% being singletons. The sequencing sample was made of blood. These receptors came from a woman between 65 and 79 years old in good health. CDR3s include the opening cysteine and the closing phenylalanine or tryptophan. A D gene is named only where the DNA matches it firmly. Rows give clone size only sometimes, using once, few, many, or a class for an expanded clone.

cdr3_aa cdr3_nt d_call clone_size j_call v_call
CASSSDRSYGYTF TGTGCCAGCAGCTCGGACAGGTCCTATGGCTACACCTTC TRBD1 many TRBJ1-2 TRBV7-2
CASSRRVIYGYTF TGTGCCAGCAGCCGGAGGGTTATCTATGGCTACACCTTC NA NA TRBJ1-2 TRBV6-6
CASSQGDRVSNEQYF TGTGCCAGCAGCCAAGGTGACAGGGTCTCGAACGAGCAGTACTTC TRBD1 NA TRBJ2-7 TRBV4-2
CASSPPIRTEAFF TGTGCCAGCAGCCCGCCGATTCGGACTGAAGCTTTCTTT NA few TRBJ1-1 TRBV11-3
CASSWGGRGGRNTIYF TGTGCCAGCTCATGGGGGGGCCGCGGCGGAAGAAACACCATATATTTT NA NA TRBJ1-3 TRBV7-2
CSARDQRGRSSGANVLTF TGCAGTGCTAGAGATCAACGGGGCCGTAGTTCTGGGGCCAACGTCCTGACTTTC NA few TRBJ2-6 TRBV20-1
CASSFSSPGRNEKLFF TGTGCCAGCAGTTTTTCATCGCCTGGACGTAATGAAAAACTGTTTTTT NA NA TRBJ1-4 TRBV28
CSAKFDGQGDGYTF TGCAGTGCTAAATTTGACGGTCAAGGGGATGGCTACACCTTC NA NA TRBJ1-2 TRBV20-1
CASSLATGASNEKLFF TGTGCCAGCAGCTTGGCGACAGGGGCTTCTAATGAAAAACTGTTTTTT TRBD1 NA TRBJ1-4 TRBV7-9
CASSLSGRGRGGDTQYF TGCGCCAGCAGCCTATCTGGAAGAGGGCGGGGAGGGGATACGCAGTATTTT TRBD2 NA TRBJ2-3 TRBV5-1
CATRGVENIQYF TGTGCCACCAGGGGGGTGGAAAACATTCAGTACTTC NA NA TRBJ2-4 TRBV15
CASSLTGTSGGRETQYF TGTGCCAGCAGCTTAACCGGGACTAGCGGGGGTCGGGAGACCCAGTACTTC TRBD2 NA TRBJ2-5 TRBV7-3
CASSLVGTGPSETQYF TGTGCCAGCAGCCTAGTTGGGACAGGGCCCTCGGAGACCCAGTACTTC TRBD1 few TRBJ2-5 TRBV7-2
CASSVRGLASSGANVLTF TGTGCCAGCAGCGTTCGGGGACTAGCGAGCTCTGGGGCCAACGTCCTGACTTTC TRBD2 few TRBJ2-6 TRBV7-3
CASSLMSGFSGTEAFF TGTGCCAGCAGCTTAATGTCTGGCTTTTCGGGCACTGAAGCTTTCTTT NA NA TRBJ1-1 TRBV7-2
CAWTAPWGSPLHF TGTGCCTGGACAGCTCCGTGGGGTTCACCCCTCCACTTT NA NA TRBJ1-6 TRBV30
CASSPQGNMNTGAFF TGCGCCAGCAGCCCCCAGGGGAACATGAACACTGGAGCTTTCTTT NA NA TRBJ1-1 TRBV4-3
CASSLGTLVGEKLFF TGTGCCAGCAGCCTCGGGACTTTGGTAGGGGAAAAACTGTTTTTT NA NA TRBJ1-4 TRBV9
CASSLVMNSEAFF TGCGCCAGCAGTCTGGTGATGAACTCCGAGGCTTTCTTT NA NA TRBJ1-1 TRBV5-1
CATSTGWQNIQYF TGTGCCACCAGCACGGGATGGCAAAACATTCAGTACTTC NA NA TRBJ2-4 TRBV15
CASSLAQGVTEAFF TGTGCCAGCAGTTTAGCACAGGGGGTCACTGAAGCTTTCTTT TRBD1 NA TRBJ1-1 TRBV12-3/TRBV12-4
CASSQRVGGQYF TGTGCCAGCAGCCAGCGGGTCGGGGGGCAGTATTTT NA NA TRBJ2-3 TRBV5-6
CASRGTGDYGYTF TGTGCCAGCAGAGGTACAGGAGACTATGGCTACACCTTC NA NA TRBJ1-2 TRBV25-1
CASSSSLQVGETQYF TGCGCCAGCAGCTCCTCATTACAGGTCGGGGAGACCCAGTACTTC NA once TRBJ2-5 TRBV5-1
CSARVASGTAPNAYFSGDTIYF TGCAGTGCTAGAGTAGCTTCGGGGACAGCTCCAAATGCCTATTTCTCTGGAGACACCATATATTTT TRBD1 NA TRBJ1-3 TRBV20-1
CASGSGQGEEETQYF TGTGCTAGTGGTTCCGGGCAGGGGGAGGAAGAGACCCAGTACTTC NA NA TRBJ2-5 TRBV12-5
CATSRDWTGYNEQFF TGTGCCACCAGCAGAGATTGGACAGGCTACAATGAGCAGTTCTTC TRBD1 NA TRBJ2-1 TRBV15
CSARALGLAVHYNEQFF TGCAGTGCTAGGGCGTTGGGACTAGCGGTGCATTACAATGAGCAGTTCTTC TRBD2 few TRBJ2-1 TRBV20-1
CASSSQGPNYGYTF TGTGCCAGCAGCTCCCAGGGCCCTAACTATGGCTACACCTTC NA NA TRBJ1-2 TRBV7-2
CASSQFWTGRNEKLFF TGCGCCAGCAGCCAGTTCTGGACAGGGCGAAATGAAAAACTGTTTTTT TRBD1 NA TRBJ1-4 TRBV4-3
CAISESSGTNEQFF TGTGCCATCAGTGAGTCTTCTGGGACCAATGAGCAGTTCTTC NA few TRBJ2-1 TRBV10-3
CASSLGVLDTQYF TGTGCTAGCAGCTTAGGAGTTCTAGATACGCAGTATTTT NA NA TRBJ2-3 TRBV11-3
CSVTPGNTEAFF TGCAGCGTCACCCCTGGTAACACTGAAGCTTTCTTT NA many TRBJ1-1 TRBV29-1
CASSLQEGQPQHF TGTGCCAGCAGCCTACAAGAGGGTCAGCCCCAGCATTTT NA NA TRBJ1-5 TRBV7-8
CASSYSRDAPTYEQYF TGTGCCAGCAGTTACTCGAGGGACGCCCCAACCTACGAGCAGTACTTC NA NA TRBJ2-7 TRBV6-2/TRBV6-3
CAWGTGAGNTIYF TGTGCCTGGGGTACGGGGGCTGGAAACACCATATATTTT NA NA TRBJ1-3 TRBV30
CASSPPTWDSFTDTQYF TGTGCCAGCAGCCCCCCGACCTGGGACAGCTTCACAGATACGCAGTATTTT TRBD1 once TRBJ2-3 TRBV7-2